Below are 7 T cell receptor beta chains sequenced from a single sample in a study of shared clonotypes between healthy human individuals (dated by TCRdb to the early 2020s). Libraries were made using the immunoSEQ multiplex PCR assay. TCRdb retrieved this table from immuneACCESS and kept in-frame rearrangements only. Not all clones are present; in checked studies, unresolved V genes account for under half, and no reason is known for the remainder. The sample table holds 850,000 to 1,100,000 clones, of which about 72% were seen once. The ten biggest clones cover approximately 0.9% of the sample. Sequenced sample: memory CD4+ T cells from PBMCs. The cell subset or site label on this specimen signifies: CD45RA-negative fraction. These receptors all come from a man aged 18 to 35 in good health. Some clones in this sample may be carry-over from other donors' samples.

The V and J genes are TRBV28 and TRBJ1-5; the D gene is possibly TRBD1 (5 bases). The length of the CDR3 is 16 residues. Germline V gene sequence: CDR1 MDHEN, CDR2 SYDVKM. The V and J ends lost 5 bases and 2 bases respectively, with 16 bases between them. CDR3 nucleotide sequence: TGTGCCAGCAGTACCGCCCCGGGGACGGGCAATCAGCCCCAGCATTTT. This sequence encodes CASSTAPGTGNQPQHF. Combining the CDR3 with reference TRBV28 and TRBJ1-5 gives the whole variable domain DVKVTQSSRYLVKRTGEKVFLECVQDMDHENMFWYRQDPGLGLRLIYFSYDVKMKEKGDIPEGYSVSREKKERFSLILESASTNQTSMYLCASSTAPGTGNQPQHFGDGTRLSIL.

This sequence joins TRBV10-3 and TRBJ2-2; D gene unclear. Trimming shortened V by 0 bases and J by 4 bases, and 15 bases separated the two germline ends. Germline CDR1 is ENHRY and CDR2 is SYGVKD. This CDR3 region has 17 residues. CDR3 sequence: CAISESGSWSGTGELFF. DNA of the CDR3: TGTGCCATCAGTGAGTCGGGGTCGTGGTCAGGCACCGGGGAGCTGTTTTTT.

V usage is TRBV6-1 and J usage is TRBJ1-2; no clear D. CDR3 length equals 15 residues. Germline CDR1 and CDR2: MNHNS and SASEGT. The V gene lost 2 bases and the J gene lost 4 bases, with 14 bases spanning the gap. The CDR3 region is CASSEYARAVYGYTF. The CDR3 coding sequence is TGTGCCAGCAGTGAATATGCCCGGGCCGTCTATGGCTACACCTTC.

This chain joins TRBV10-3 and TRBJ2-7; D might be TRBD1 (6 bases). This CDR3 contains 13 residues. V dropped 7 bases and J dropped 6 bases, with 16 bases sitting between them. Per germline, CDR1 ENHRY and CDR2 SYGVKD. CDR3 coding DNA: TGTGCCATCAACGACAGGCCGGTTGGCGAGCAGTACTTC. Protein product: CAINDRPVGEQYF.

In the case of this clone: A clone one base away is much larger, so this may be a read error. Other nucleotide sequences in the sample specify the same CDR3. The chain joins TRBV10-2 to TRBJ1-2; D remains unclear. This CDR3 is built from 14 residues. Germline CDR1 is WSHSY and CDR2 is SAAADI. CDR3 sequence (DNA): TGCGCCAGCAGTGAAATGGTCTCTAACTATGGCTACACCTTT. Translation: CASSEMVSNYGYTF.

This chain connects TRBV5-1 to TRBJ2-7, with TRBD2 matching over 9 bases. This CDR3 has 14 residues. The J segment lost 4 bases and the V segment lost 5 bases, leaving 7 bases of the junction unmatched. CDR1 and CDR2 (germline): SGHRS, YFSETQ. Here the CDR3 DNA reads TGCGCCAGCAGTCCCGGGACTAGCAGGTACGAGCAGTACTTC. Its translation: CASSPGTSRYEQYF.

This sequence joins TRBV2 and TRBJ1-6; tentative D call: TRBD1 (5 bases). V was clipped by 3 bases and J by 9 bases, with 9 bases between them. This CDR3 has 13 residues. In germline, CDR1 is SNHLY, CDR2 FYNNEI. Here the CDR3 reads CASSDGQGSPLHF. CDR3 in DNA: TGTGCCAGCAGTGATGGTCAGGGTTCACCCCTCCACTTT.